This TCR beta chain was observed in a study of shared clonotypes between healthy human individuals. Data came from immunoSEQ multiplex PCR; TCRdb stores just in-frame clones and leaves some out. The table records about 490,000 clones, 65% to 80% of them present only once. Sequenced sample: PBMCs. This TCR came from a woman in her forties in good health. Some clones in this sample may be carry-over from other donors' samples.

CDR3 sequence (DNA): TGCGCCAGCAGCTTGGGACAATCTTCCTCCTACGAGCAGTACTTC. It encodes CASSLGQSSSYEQYF. This chain links TRBV5-1 with TRBJ2-5; D gene ambiguous. Judging by the DNA end, TRBJ2-7 fits better; the J call may be wrong. The length of the CDR3 is 15 residues. From germline, CDR1 is SGHRS and CDR2 YFSETQ.